This T cell receptor beta chain was observed in a study of blood T cell repertoires in COVID-19. Overall study: PBMCs, B-cell-depleted T cells, or T cells provided the cDNA or gDNA that made up the material.

V lost 4 bases and J 0 bases, leaving 15 bases between the germline ends. The length of the CDR3 is 17 residues. Germline V lookup: CDR1 LGHDT, CDR2 YNNKEL (reference sequence). Grouping used clinical history reported by participants in a survey and questionnaire. All exposed participants met a person with COVID-19 within 2 weeks before entering the study. TCRdb's table, derived via immunoSEQ multiplex PCR, lists solely in-frame clones and lacks some. The sample has 400,000 to 500,000 clones, around nine tenths seen once. The material sequenced was PBMCs or T cells enriched from blood (not recorded which). V is TRBV3-1 (or the pseudogene TRBV3-2) and J is TRBJ1-4; D is undetermined. The TCR comes from a woman between 18 and 30 years old who had been exposed to COVID-19. CDR3 DNA: TGTGCCAGCAGCCTCTGGCAGGCACCACCAACTAATGAAAAACTGTTTTTT. Translation: CASSLWQAPPTNEKLFF.